This TCR beta chain was sequenced in a study of shared clonotypes between healthy human individuals. The overall study: Donor composition was two women and a few men, aged 18 to 49. Findings and caveats of the study: The researchers took only blood, and tissue repertoires probably look different. Larger estimated richness was generally recorded for naive subsets relative to memory subsets.

The germline V gene has CDR1 ENHRY and CDR2 SYGVKD. This CDR3 region has 15 residues. V lost 7 bases to trimming and J lost 2 bases; unmatched junction nucleotides: 3. The method was immunoSEQ multiplex PCR; TCRdb's version includes in-frame clones alone and lacks a portion of them. The sample has about 1 million clones, roughly 75% seen once. In the case of this clone: The antigen is not known.

This chain uses TRBV10-3 with TRBJ2-2; 11 bases match TRBD1. The sequencing sample was made of memory CD4+ T cells sorted from blood. Subset specified: CD45RA-negative fraction. The origin of this receptor is a man between 18 and 29 years old in good health. CDR3 residues: CAIKGTGGNTGELFF. The CDR3 bases are TGTGCCATCAAGGGGACAGGGGGTAACACCGGGGAGCTGTTTTTT.